This TCR beta chain was documented in a study of HIV-infected patients and healthy controls. The overall study: About two thirds of the sixteen became undetectable by the second bleed, and all after another year of therapy. Notes on the study in general: Healthy control repertoires had roughly threefold more distinct CDR3s than untreated HIV+ repertoires, and higher Shannon diversity. Significantly higher mean Gini indices appeared in HIV-infected repertoires, possibly reflecting oligoclonality.

cDNA was made from approximately 500 ng RNA using alpha and beta constant primers. Separate chain-specific third strand synthesis with multiplexing indices produced the alpha and beta libraries. The SP2 site served as the priming point for second strand synthesis. Each CDR3 protein is one row after TCRdb ran MiXCR on the 5' RACE reads. The table includes about 18,000 distinct CDR3 sequences, under 9% detected once. This CDR3 region has 17 residues. Deletions cut 5 bases from V and 4 bases from J, with 23 bases between. Germline assignment: CDR1 MNHNY and CDR2 SVGAGI (reference sequence). Antiretroviral therapy had run roughly three months, about 14 weeks, before follow-up blood collection. No cell fractionation was done, so the repertoire covers all unsorted peripheral blood T cells. This clonotype occurred many times. The antigen remains undetermined.

The TCR was taken from an adult with HIV infection. The chain joins TRBV6-6 to TRBJ2-5, with D possibly matching TRBD2 (6 bases). The input for sequencing was blood, taken during antiretroviral therapy. CDR3 amino acids: CASSPPRRGLDGETQYF. The CDR3 DNA follows: TGTGCCAGCAGTCCTCCCAGGAGGGGTCTGGATGGAGAGACCCAGTACTTC.